Below, one TCR beta chain is given with its context. Repertoires were generated with immunoSEQ multiplex PCR, while TCRdb's copy carries only in-frame clones and drops some. Altogether tens of thousands of clones are present, approximately 96% being singletons, with the ten largest covering about 0.076%. The record originates from a study of T cells after somatic rescue of genetic block. V lost 0 bases, J lost 3 bases, and 12 bases lay in between. Germline CDR1 MNHEY, CDR2 SMNVEV (reference sequence). This CDR3 contains 15 residues. This TCR was recovered from a child under two years old. The rearrangement uses TRBV27 and TRBJ2-7, with D perhaps matching TRBD2 (6 bases). The sample was peripheral blood mononuclear cells (PBMCs). CDR3 amino acids: CASSLSGGPYYEQYF. For the CDR3, the DNA is TGTGCCAGCAGTTTATCGGGAGGCCCTTACTACGAGCAGTACTTC.